These T cell receptor beta chains were read from a single sample in a study of blood T cell repertoires in COVID-19. Sequencing was performed with immunoSEQ multiplex PCR; in TCRdb, only in-frame clones are kept and a portion is missing. The data contain roughly 270,000 clones, roughly 80% of them singletons. Sequencing was done on a sample of PBMCs or T cells enriched from blood (not recorded which). These receptors all stem from a man aged 35 to 55 who had been exposed to COVID-19. The CDR3 runs from the conserved cysteine through the conserved F or W.

TRBJ1-1	TRBV18	CASSPNRDSVAFF
TRBJ2-1	TRBV10-3	CAITSGRSYNEQFF
TRBJ2-5	TRBV27	CASSPGTSGETQYF
TRBJ1-5	TRBV6-1	CASSEGGPRVPQHF
TRBJ1-5	TRBV7-9	CASSGVSGDQPQHF
TRBJ2-3	TRBV24-1	CATSDALGTSTDTQYF
TRBJ2-3	TRBV19	CASGRLAGTDTQYF
TRBJ2-7	TRBV7-6	CASSSNTGFVLYEQYF
TRBJ1-5	TRBV4-1	CASSRGEGNQPQHF
TRBJ1-2	TRBV30	CAWEDTGGALGYTF
TRBJ1-2	TRBV5-1	CASSLGDSFPNYGYTF
TRBJ1-5	TRBV18	CASSLEDRNQPQHF
TRBJ2-1	TRBV24-1	CATSDSVSSVVNEQFF
TRBJ1-2	TRBV4-1	CASSLTDRPYGYTF
TRBJ2-1	TRBV2	CASSEFQGVHEQFF
TRBJ2-2	TRBV10-3	CAISESQVMVLNTGELFF
TRBJ1-5	TRBV2	CASSVLGASGQPQHF
TRBJ1-4	TRBV5-8	CASSLARLANEKLFF
TRBJ2-1	TRBV29-1	CSVEEFITSGSNEQFF
TRBJ2-3	TRBV5-1	CASSFLAGVTDTQYF
TRBJ1-1	TRBV18	CASSPQTETEAFF
TRBJ1-2	TRBV12-3/TRBV12-4	CASSFGRGQGYTF
TRBJ1-5	TRBV3-1/TRBV3-2	CASSPALGGNSQPQHF
TRBJ1-2	TRBV6-5	CASRVSENYGYTF
TRBJ1-1	TRBV7-9	CASNAGARTEAFF
TRBJ2-7	TRBV5-4	CASSLDGGLASGYEQYF
TRBJ2-7	TRBV12-5	CASGLVMSSTYF
TRBJ1-5	TRBV7-6	CASSLQGFLNQPQHF
TRBJ1-3	TRBV12-5	CASGLTGASGNTIYF
TRBJ1-1	TRBV20-1	CSFPLNTEAFF
TRBJ2-5	TRBV12-2	CASTFSGSRETQYF
TRBJ1-1	TRBV11-1	CASSPLSDTEAFF
TRBJ1-1	TRBV28	CASYLSRSTEAFF
TRBJ1-5	TRBV10-3	CATTDRDSNQPQHF
TRBJ1-2	TRBV5-1	CASSLVIGNYGYTF
TRBJ2-2	TRBV10-2	CAGQGTGELFF
TRBJ2-3	TRBV6-4	CASSDPSTDTQYF
TRBJ1-1	TRBV3-1/TRBV3-2	CASSRMEEAFF
TRBJ2-3	TRBV27	CASSYGTEPHLSTDTQYF
TRBJ2-1	TRBV5-6	CASSYTGTPYNEQFF
TRBJ2-7	TRBV10-3	CAISAFTGTSGSVTYEQYF
TRBJ1-2	TRBV9	CASSRRTGDGYTF
TRBJ2-1	TRBV30	CAWSTGYRGVNEQFF
TRBJ2-4	TRBV27	CASQSKVTGNIQYF
TRBJ2-1	TRBV9	CASSADLSEQFF
TRBJ1-2	TRBV29-1	CSVVDRTVYGYTF
TRBJ2-7	TRBV27	CASSHGGSVYEQYF
TRBJ1-1	TRBV30	CAWSVQAVTEAFF
TRBJ2-7	TRBV27	CASSLKSSGYEQYF
TRBJ2-5	TRBV19	CASASSGEVETQYF
TRBJ2-3	TRBV11-3	CASSLGNTDTQYF
TRBJ1-5	TRBV30	CAWTRGGNQPQHF